This T cell receptor beta chain was observed in a study of neurological immune-mediated disorders. TCRdb reprocessed the 5' RACE reads with MiXCR, giving one entry per CDR3 protein. The top ten clones hold roughly 10% of a sample with roughly 48,000 distinct CDR3 sequences, roughly 13% of them seen once. Ten or more counts support this clonotype. Antigen unknown. Germline-derived CDR1 and CDR2 are SGHRS and YFSETQ. The CDR3 loop spans 17 amino acids. Losses at the gene ends were 3 bases for V and 5 bases for J; bases not matched to a gene: 6. Findings of the study overall: The greatest TCR clonal expansion occurred in HTLV-1-associated myelopathy and the least in multiple sclerosis, which fell below healthy controls.

Time point reported: longitudinal time-point 3. The sample consisted of PBMCs. This chain joins TRBV5-1 and TRBJ2-1; 15 nucleotides align to TRBD2. The receptor comes from a male donor with HTLV-1-associated myelopathy (HAM/TSP). Written as DNA, the CDR3 is TGCGCCAGCAGCTACGGACTAGCGGGGGGGCCACACAATGAGCAGTTCTTC. This codes for CASSYGLAGGPHNEQFF.